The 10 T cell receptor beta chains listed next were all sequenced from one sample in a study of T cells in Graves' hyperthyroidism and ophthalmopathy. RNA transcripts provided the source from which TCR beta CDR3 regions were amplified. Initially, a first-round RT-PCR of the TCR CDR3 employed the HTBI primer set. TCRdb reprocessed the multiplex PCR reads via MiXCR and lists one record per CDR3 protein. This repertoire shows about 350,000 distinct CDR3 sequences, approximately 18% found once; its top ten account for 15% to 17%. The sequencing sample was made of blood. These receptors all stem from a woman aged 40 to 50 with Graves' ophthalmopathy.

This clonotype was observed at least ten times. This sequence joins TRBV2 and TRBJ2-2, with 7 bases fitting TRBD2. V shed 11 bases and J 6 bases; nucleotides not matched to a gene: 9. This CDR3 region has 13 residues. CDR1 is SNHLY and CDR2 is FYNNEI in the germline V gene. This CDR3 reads CAATYGRSGELFF. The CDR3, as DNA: TGTGCCGCTACCTACGGGAGGTCCGGGGAGCTGTTTTTT.

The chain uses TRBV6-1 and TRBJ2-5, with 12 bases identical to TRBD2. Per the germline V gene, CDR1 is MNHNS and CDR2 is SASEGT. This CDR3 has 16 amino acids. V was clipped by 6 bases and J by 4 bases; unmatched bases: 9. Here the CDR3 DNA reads TGTGCCAGCAGGCCCGCCCCGGGACTAGCGGGAGAGACCCAGTACTTC. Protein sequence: CASRPAPGLAGETQYF.

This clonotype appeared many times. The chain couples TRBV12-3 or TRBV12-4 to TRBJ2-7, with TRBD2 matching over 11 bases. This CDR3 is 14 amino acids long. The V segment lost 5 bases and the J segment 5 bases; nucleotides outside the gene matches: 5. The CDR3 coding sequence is TGTGCCAGCAGTGCTTCGGGACTAGCGGACGAGCAGTACTTC. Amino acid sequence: CASSASGLADEQYF.

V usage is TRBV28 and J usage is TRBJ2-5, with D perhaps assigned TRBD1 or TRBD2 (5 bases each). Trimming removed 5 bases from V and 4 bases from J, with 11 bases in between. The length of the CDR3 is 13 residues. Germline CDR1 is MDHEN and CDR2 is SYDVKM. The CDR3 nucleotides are TGTGCCAGCAGTCCCGAGAGGGGAGAGACCCAGTACTTC. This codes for CASSPERGETQYF.

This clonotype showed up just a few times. DNA of the CDR3: TGCAGCGCGGCTCGGGCCCTGAACACTGAAGCTTTCTTT. Its translation: CSAARALNTEAFF. The rearrangement joins TRBV29-1 to TRBJ1-1, with unresolved D. Trimming cost V 7 bases and J 0 bases, with 12 bases left between them. Germline V gene sequence: CDR1 SQVTM, CDR2 ANQGSEA. This CDR3 region has 13 residues.

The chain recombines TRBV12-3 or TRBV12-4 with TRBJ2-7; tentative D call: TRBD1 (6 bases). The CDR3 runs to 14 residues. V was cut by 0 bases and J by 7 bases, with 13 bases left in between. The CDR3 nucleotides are TGTGCCAGCAGTTTAGCGGGGGCTGGAAGGGAGCAGTACTTC. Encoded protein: CASSLAGAGREQYF.

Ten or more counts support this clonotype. CDR3 bases: TGTGCCAGCAGTTACTTGGGCAGGTGGGACGATCAGCCCCAGCATTTT. As protein: CASSYLGRWDDQPQHF. The chain couples TRBV6-2 or TRBV6-3 to TRBJ1-5; tentative D call: TRBD1 (5 bases). The CDR3 runs 16 residues. In germline, CDR1 is MNHEY, CDR2 SVGEGT. Trimming left V 1 base short and J 5 bases short, with 15 bases between.

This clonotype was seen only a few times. CDR3 protein: CASREGAQETQYF. The CDR3 DNA reads as TGTGCCAGCAGAGAGGGGGCTCAAGAGACCCAGTACTTC. The chain has TRBV12-3 or TRBV12-4 and TRBJ2-5, with 7 bases lining up with TRBD1. This CDR3 has 13 amino acids. V trimming: 6 bases; J trimming: 2 bases; junction bases outside the gene matches: 3.

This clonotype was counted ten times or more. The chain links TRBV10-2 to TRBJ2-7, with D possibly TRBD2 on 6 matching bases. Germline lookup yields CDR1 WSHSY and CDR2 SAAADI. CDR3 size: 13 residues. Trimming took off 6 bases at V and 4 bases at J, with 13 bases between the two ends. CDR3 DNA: TGCGCCAGCAGCCAAGGTAGCGGATACGAGCAGTACTTC. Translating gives CASSQGSGYEQYF.

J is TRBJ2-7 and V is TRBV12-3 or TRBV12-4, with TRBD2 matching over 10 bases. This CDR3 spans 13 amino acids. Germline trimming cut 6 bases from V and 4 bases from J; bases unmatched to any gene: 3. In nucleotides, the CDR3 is TGTGCCAGCAGGGCTAGCGGGAGATACGAGCAGTACTTC. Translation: CASRASGRYEQYF.